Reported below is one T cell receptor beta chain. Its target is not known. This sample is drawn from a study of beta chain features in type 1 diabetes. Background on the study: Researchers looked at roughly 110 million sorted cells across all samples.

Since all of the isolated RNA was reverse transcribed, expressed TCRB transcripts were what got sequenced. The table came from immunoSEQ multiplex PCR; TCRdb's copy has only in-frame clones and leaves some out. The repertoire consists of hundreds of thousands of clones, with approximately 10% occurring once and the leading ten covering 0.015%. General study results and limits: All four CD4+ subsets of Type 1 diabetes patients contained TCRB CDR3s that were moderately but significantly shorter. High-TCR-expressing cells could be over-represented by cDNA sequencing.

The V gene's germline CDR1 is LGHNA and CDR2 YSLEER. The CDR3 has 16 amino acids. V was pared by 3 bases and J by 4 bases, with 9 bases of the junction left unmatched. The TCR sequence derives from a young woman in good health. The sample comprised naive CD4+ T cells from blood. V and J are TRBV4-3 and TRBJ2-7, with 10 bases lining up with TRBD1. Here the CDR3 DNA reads TGCGCCAGCAGCCATGAATCCGGGACAGGGGCGTACGAGCAGTACTTC. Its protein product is CASSHESGTGAYEQYF.